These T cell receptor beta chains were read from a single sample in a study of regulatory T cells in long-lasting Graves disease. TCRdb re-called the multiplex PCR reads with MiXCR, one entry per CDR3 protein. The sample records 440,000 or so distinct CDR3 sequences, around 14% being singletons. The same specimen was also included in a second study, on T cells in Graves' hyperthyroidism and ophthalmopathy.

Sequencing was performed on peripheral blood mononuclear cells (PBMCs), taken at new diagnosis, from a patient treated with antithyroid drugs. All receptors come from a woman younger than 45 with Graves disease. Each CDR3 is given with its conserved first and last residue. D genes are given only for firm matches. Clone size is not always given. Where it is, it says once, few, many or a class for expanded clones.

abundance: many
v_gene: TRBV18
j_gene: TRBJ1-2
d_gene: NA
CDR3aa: CASSPSPVAGDYGYTF
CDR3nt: TGTGCCAGCTCACCCTCCCCCGTGGCCGGGGACTATGGCTACACCTTC

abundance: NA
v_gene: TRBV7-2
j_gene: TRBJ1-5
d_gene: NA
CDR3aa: CASSLRSGSGQPQHF
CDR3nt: TGTGCCAGCAGCTTAAGGTCGGGTTCGGGTCAGCCCCAGCATTTT

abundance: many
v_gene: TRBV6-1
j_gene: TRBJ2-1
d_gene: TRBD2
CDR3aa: CASSEVGLAVNEQFF
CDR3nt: TGTGCCAGCAGTGAAGTAGGACTAGCGGTAAATGAGCAGTTCTTC

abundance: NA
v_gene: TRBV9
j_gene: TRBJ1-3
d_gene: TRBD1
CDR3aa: CASSVGDSTGNTIYF
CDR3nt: TGTGCCAGCAGCGTAGGGGACAGCACTGGAAACACCATATATTTT

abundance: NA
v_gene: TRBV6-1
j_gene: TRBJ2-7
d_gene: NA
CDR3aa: CASRSGAFYEQYF
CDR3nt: TGTGCCAGCAGATCAGGGGCTTTTTACGAGCAGTACTTC

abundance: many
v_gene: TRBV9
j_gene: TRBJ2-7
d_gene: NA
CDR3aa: CASSVGDLSYEQYF
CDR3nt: TGTGCCAGCAGCGTAGGGGACCTGTCCTACGAGCAGTACTTC

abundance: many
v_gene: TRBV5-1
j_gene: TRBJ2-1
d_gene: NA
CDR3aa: CASSLTQEQFF
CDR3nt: TGTGCCAGCAGCTTAACCCAGGAGCAGTTCTTC

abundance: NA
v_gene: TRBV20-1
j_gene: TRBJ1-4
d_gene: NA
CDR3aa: CSARDGIVGRDNEKLSF
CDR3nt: TGCAGTGCTAGAGATGGCATCGTGGGGCGAGATAATGAAAAACTGTCTTTT

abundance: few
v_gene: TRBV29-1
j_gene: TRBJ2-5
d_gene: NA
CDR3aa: CSARGRILYF
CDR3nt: TGCAGCGCAAGGGGACGAATTTTGTACTTC

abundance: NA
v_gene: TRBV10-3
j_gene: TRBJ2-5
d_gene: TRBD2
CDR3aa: CAISRLAAGQETQYF
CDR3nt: TGTGCCATCAGTCGACTAGCGGCGGGGCAAGAGACCCAGTACTTC

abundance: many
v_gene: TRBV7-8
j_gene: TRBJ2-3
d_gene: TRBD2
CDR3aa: CASSLVGLAGEIDTQYF
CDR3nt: TGTGCCAGCAGCTTAGTGGGACTAGCGGGAGAGATAGATACGCAGTATTTT

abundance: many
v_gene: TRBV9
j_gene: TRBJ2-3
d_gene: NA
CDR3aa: CASTLGQSTDTQYF
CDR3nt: TGTGCCAGCACTCTAGGACAGAGCACAGATACGCAGTATTTT

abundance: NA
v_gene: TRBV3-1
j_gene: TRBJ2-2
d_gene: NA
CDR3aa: CASSSRSGHSNTGELFF
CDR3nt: TGTGCCAGCAGCTCCCGGTCTGGCCACTCGAACACCGGGGAGCTGTTTTTT

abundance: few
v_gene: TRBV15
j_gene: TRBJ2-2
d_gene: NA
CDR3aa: CATTEGPANTGELFF
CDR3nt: TGTGCCACCACCGAGGGACCAGCGAACACCGGGGAGCTGTTTTTT

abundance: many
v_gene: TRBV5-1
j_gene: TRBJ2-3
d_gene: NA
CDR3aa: CASRPPRTDTQYF
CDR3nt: TGCGCCAGCCGTCCCCCCCGCACAGATACGCAGTATTTT